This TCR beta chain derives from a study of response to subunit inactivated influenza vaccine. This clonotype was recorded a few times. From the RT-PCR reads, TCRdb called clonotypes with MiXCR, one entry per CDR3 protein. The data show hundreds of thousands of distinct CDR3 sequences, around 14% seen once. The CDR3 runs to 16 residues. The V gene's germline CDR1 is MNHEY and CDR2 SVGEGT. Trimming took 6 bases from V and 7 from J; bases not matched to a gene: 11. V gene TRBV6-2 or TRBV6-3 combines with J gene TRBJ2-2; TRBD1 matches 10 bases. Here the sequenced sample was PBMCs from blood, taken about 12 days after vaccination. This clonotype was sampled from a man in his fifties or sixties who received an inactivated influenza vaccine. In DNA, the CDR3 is TGTGCCAGCAGATTCTCCGGGACAGGGGCGGTCGGGGAGCTGTTTTTT. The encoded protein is CASRFSGTGAVGELFF.